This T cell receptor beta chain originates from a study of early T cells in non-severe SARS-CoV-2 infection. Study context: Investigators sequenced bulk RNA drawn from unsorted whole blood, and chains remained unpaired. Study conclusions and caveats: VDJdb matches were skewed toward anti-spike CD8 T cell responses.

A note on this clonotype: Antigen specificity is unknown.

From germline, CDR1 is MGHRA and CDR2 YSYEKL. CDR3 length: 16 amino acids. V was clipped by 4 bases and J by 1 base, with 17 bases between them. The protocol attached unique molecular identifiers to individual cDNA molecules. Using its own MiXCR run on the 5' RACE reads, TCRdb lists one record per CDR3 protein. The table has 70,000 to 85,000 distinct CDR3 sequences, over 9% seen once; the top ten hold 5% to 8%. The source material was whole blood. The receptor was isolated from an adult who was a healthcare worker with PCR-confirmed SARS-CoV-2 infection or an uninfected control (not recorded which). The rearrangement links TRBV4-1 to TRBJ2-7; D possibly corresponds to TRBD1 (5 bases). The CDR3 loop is CASSPTARAGSYEQYF. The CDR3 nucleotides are TGCGCCAGCAGCCCTACAGCCCGGGCAGGGTCCTACGAGCAGTACTTC.